This paragraph covers one TCR beta chain sequence. As yet, its antigen is unknown. Method: immunoSEQ multiplex PCR; TCRdb's copy keeps in-frame clones and lacks some. The top ten clones hold about 1.8% of a sample with some 100,000 clones, 88% of them seen once. The data stem from a study of cytomegalovirus exposure and HLA in healthy donors. The study, taken as a whole, reports: Using the classifier, cytomegalovirus status was reportedly diagnosed with high specificity and sensitivity. In vitro assays verified that three CMV-associated chains recognized CMV antigens specifically.

The CDR3 runs to 14 residues. The germline CDR1 and CDR2 sequences are MDHEN and SYDVKM. Trimming cost V 6 bases and J 5 bases, with 13 bases left between them. Among the 120 or so subjects of the validation cohort, separate from the approximately 700-subject first cohort, were the donors. This clonotype was obtained from a man between 18 and 35 years old in good health and CMV-seronegative. Material for sequencing was PBMCs. The chain has TRBV28 and TRBJ1-4, with unresolved D. CDR3 bases: TGTGCCAGCAGCCTCAGGCCGTGGAATGAAAAACTGTTTTTT. Protein sequence: CASSLRPWNEKLFF. Full variable domain (outside the CDR3, taken from reference TRBV28 and TRBJ1-4): DVKVTQSSRYLVKRTGEKVFLECVQDMDHENMFWYRQDPGLGLRLIYFSYDVKMKEKGDIPEGYSVSREKKERFSLILESASTNQTSMYLCASSLRPWNEKLFFGSGTQLSVL.